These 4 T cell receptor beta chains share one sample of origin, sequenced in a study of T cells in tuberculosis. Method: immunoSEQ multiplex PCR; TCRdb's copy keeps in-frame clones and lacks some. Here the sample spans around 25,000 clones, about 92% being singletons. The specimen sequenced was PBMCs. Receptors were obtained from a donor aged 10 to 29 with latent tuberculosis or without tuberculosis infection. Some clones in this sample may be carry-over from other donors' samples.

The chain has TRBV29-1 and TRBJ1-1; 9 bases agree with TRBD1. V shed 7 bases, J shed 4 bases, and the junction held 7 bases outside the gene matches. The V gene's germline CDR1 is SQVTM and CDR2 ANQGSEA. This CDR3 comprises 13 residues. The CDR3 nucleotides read TGCAGCGGAAACAGGGGGCTCGGCACTGAAGCTTTCTTT. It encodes CSGNRGLGTEAFF.

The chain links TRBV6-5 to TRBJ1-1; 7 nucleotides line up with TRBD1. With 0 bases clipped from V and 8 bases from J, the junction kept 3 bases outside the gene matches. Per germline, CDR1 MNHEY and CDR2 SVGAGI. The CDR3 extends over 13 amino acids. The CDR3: CASSYSETGEAFF. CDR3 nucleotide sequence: TGTGCCAGCAGTTACTCTGAGACAGGGGAAGCTTTCTTT.

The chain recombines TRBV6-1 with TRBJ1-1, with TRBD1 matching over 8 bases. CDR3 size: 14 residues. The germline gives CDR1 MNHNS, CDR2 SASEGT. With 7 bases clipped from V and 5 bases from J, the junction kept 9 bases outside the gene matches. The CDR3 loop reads CASTDADRGTEAFF. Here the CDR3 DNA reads TGTGCCAGCACAGACGCCGACAGGGGAACTGAAGCTTTCTTT.

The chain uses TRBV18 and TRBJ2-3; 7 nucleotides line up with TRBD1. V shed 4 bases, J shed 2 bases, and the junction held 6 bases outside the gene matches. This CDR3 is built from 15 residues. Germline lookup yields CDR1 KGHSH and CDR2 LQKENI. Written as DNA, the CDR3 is TGTGCCAGCTCACGAAAAGGGGGCCCCACAGATACGCAGTATTTT. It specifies CASSRKGGPTDTQYF.